The sequence of this T cell receptor beta chain was determined in a study of T cell repertoires in cytomegalovirus infection. TCRdb ran MiXCR on the reads and lists one entry per CDR3 protein. The data show fewer than 550,000 distinct CDR3 sequences, with around 11% seen just once and roughly a tenth held by the top ten. V was clipped by 5 bases and J by 3 bases, with 10 bases between them. The germline V gene encodes CDR1 SQVTM and CDR2 ANQGSEA. The CDR3 has 13 residues. This clonotype has only one observation. This could be a read error, since a much larger clone is one nucleotide away. The sample was PBMCs. The receptor was isolated from a human donor in good health (CMV status not recorded). Some clones in this sample may be carry-over from other donors' samples. The chain is built from TRBV29-1 and TRBJ1-4; D may be TRBD1 (6 bases). DNA for the CDR3: TGCAGCGTTAGGGGGACCGCTAATGAAAAACTGTTTTTT. Translated: CSVRGTANEKLFF.